The entry that follows covers one TCR beta chain sequence. Its cognate antigen is unknown. This sample was taken from a study of T cells in Graves' hyperthyroidism and ophthalmopathy. Study results and limitations: In validation, the model predicted ophthalmopathy. These predictions came a median about 6.5 months before onset. Most clonotypes expanded in thyroid above 0.001 were likewise present in blood.

Regions amplified from RNA transcripts were the TCR beta CDR3 regions. HTBI primers drove first-round RT-PCR of the TCR CDR3. Each CDR3 protein is one row after TCRdb ran MiXCR on the multiplex PCR reads. The sample lists 750,000 to 900,000 distinct CDR3 sequences, more than 30% occurring once. Per the germline V gene, CDR1 is MDHEN and CDR2 is SYDVKM. The V gene lost 2 bases and the J gene lost 2 bases, with 12 bases spanning the gap. There are 15 residues in the CDR3. Sequencing input: blood. V usage is TRBV28 and J usage is TRBJ2-5; D not resolved. This sequence originates from a man between 18 and 35 years old with Graves' hyperthyroidism. The CDR3 protein is CASSLRSYPQETQYF. CDR3 coding DNA: TGTGCCAGCAGTTTACGGTCTTACCCACAAGAGACCCAGTACTTC.